This T cell receptor (beta chain) was recovered during a study of shared clonotypes between healthy human individuals. Original handling: For the immunoSEQ data, sequences were junction-only without quality scores, so filtering differed. Generated by immunoSEQ multiplex PCR, the TCRdb table keeps only in-frame clones and is missing some. The V and J calls and clone size come from that table; D and trimming were worked out from the DNA. This sample has under 600,000 clones, with about 80% found just once. Sequencing used PBMCs. This receptor was obtained from a woman in her thirties or forties in good health. Some clones in this sample may be carry-over from other donors' samples.

CDR3 bases: TGTGCCACCAGCAGAGATCGGGCCATGAACACTGAAGCTTTCTTT. Protein sequence: CATSRDRAMNTEAFF. The chain has TRBV15 and TRBJ1-1; D remains unclear. The CDR3 totals 15 residues. Germline lookup yields CDR1 LNHNV and CDR2 YYDKDF (reference sequence). V gave up 0 bases and J gave up 0 bases, with 8 bases separating them.